The source of this T cell receptor (beta chain) is a study of identical twins (dated by TCRdb to about 2016). About the study as a whole: TCR alpha and beta repertoires from monozygotic twins, unrelated adults of various ages and cord blood were deep-sequenced to test whether fetal clonotypes persist. To rule out contamination, the twin experiments were replicated at different times with different library preparation protocols. Results the study describes overall, beyond this receptor: Because the same donors could not be followed over many years, the conclusions depended on cross-sectional statistical analysis. Out-of-frame TCR alpha sequences shared between twins showed an excess of low generation-probability sequences compared with coincidental sharing between unrelated individuals. Abundant cord blood beta clonotypes had fewer insertions, young adult naive repertoires showed a similar but weaker trend, and memory repertoires showed no such trend. In monozygotic twins, recombination models systematically underestimated out-of-frame TCR alpha sharing, but the models matched the sharing seen between unrelated individuals. Invariant T cells such as MAIT and iNKT could partly confound zero-insertion analyses, though diverse VJ usage argued against this for most clonotypes. A weaker excess of twin sharing was found in beta out-of-frame sequences because the signal-to-noise ratio was lowered by fewer shared sequences.

From the cysteine up to the phenylalanine, the CDR3 has a length of 15 residues. Solely the CDR3 DNA is kept, with 45 bases framed from the first base. According to the germline V gene, CDR1 reads KGHDR and CDR2 reads SFDVKD. V and J are trimmed by 5 bases and 2 bases, and the gene matches miss 6 bases of the junction. This clonotype was observed a handful of times. Its cognate antigen has yet to be identified. No much larger clone is present one base from it, and per-base qualities are unavailable. Receptor amplification or capture employed 5' RACE. Sequencing took place on an Illumina HiSeq 2000. Template switching added a universal primer binding site, and the final cDNA carried a unique molecular identifier that allowed TCR cDNA molecules to be counted accurately. Specific primers in the conserved constant-segment region were used to synthesize first-strand cDNA for the TCR alpha and beta chains. To control for contamination, every cDNA library was double barcoded, receiving both a SMART-Mk sample barcode and Illumina barcodes. Two successive PCR steps introduced TruSeq adapter sequences along with Illumina sample barcodes. Sequencing of the TCR alpha and beta cDNA libraries was done on the Illumina HiSeq platform using custom primers. The published analysis was carried out like this. Raw reads were processed with MiGEC to extract unique molecular identifiers, and MiXCR was used to determine CDR3 positions. Recombination models were inferred per individual with the repgenHMM and IGoR tools using an EM algorithm. The analysis of shared clonotypes was done with the tcR package in R, with sharing normalized by the product of cloneset sizes. Out-of-frame nonproductive sequences were analyzed to study raw recombination free of thymic and clonal selection effects. TCRdb took the public reads, trimmed them with fastp at Q25, ran MiXCR for clone calling and kept in-frame beta chains. Rows are unified per CDR3 protein, each entry keeping the most common DNA and genes. The V and J calls, along with clone size, are taken from TCRdb and not from the paper's own processing. This sample is represented by approximately 280,000 distinct CDR3 sequences; more than 6.5% of them were singletons. 2.1% of the sample goes to the ten largest clones.

Only healthy Caucasian donors were included. The twin cohort comprised three pairs of female monozygotic twins, all aged about 18 to 30 years. Miltenyi CD45RO+ enrichment and human naive T-cell isolation kits were used to isolate memory (CD45RO+) and naive T cells from PBMC. Separately, the same data were catalogued under a study of yellow fever vaccine responses in identical twins. In that second paper, the authors write: The authors reported that the T cell response to vaccination in identical twins appeared partly convergent and partly personalized. In the study, vaccine-responding T cell clones were precisely tracked in identical twins.

Rearrangement joined TRBV24-1 to TRBJ2-3, with 7 central nucleotides matching TRBD1. Material: memory (CD45RO+) T cells sorted from blood. In the paper's terms, the cell subset or site label means: CD45RO+ enriched T cells. This sequence was found in a woman aged 18-30 years in good health. This receptor has the CDR3 CATSGDRDPTDTQYF. The nucleotide sequence is given as TGTGCCACCAGTGGCGACAGGGACCCCACAGATACGCAGTATTTT.